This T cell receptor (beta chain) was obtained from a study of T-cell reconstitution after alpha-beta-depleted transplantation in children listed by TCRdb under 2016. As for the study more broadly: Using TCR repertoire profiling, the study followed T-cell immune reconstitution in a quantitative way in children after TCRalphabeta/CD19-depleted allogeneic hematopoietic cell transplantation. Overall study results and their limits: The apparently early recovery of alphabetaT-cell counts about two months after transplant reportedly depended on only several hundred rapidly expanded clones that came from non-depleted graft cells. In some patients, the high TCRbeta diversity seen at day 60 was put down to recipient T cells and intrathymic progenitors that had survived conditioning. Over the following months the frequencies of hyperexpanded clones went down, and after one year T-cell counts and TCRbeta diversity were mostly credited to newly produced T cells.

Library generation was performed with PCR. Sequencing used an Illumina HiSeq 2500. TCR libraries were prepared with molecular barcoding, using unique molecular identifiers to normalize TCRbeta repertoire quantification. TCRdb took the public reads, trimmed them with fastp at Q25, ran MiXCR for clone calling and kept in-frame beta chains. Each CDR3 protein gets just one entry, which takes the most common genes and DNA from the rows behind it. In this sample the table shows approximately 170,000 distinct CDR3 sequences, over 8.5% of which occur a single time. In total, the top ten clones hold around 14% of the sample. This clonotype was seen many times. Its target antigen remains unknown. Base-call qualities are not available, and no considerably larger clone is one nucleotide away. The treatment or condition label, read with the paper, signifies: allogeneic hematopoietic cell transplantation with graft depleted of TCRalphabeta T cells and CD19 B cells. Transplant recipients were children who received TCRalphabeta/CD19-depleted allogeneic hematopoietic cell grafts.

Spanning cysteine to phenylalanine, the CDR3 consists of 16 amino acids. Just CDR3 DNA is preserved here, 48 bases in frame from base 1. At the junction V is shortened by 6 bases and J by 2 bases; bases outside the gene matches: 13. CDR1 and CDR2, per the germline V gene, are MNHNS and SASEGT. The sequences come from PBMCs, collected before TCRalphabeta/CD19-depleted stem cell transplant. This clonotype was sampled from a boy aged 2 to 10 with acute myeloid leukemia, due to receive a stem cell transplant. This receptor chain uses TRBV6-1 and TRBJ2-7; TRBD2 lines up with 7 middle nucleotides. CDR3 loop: CASSKGRGGRPYEQYF. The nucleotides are TGTGCCAGCAGCAAAGGCCGGGGCGGGAGACCCTACGAGCAGTACTTC.